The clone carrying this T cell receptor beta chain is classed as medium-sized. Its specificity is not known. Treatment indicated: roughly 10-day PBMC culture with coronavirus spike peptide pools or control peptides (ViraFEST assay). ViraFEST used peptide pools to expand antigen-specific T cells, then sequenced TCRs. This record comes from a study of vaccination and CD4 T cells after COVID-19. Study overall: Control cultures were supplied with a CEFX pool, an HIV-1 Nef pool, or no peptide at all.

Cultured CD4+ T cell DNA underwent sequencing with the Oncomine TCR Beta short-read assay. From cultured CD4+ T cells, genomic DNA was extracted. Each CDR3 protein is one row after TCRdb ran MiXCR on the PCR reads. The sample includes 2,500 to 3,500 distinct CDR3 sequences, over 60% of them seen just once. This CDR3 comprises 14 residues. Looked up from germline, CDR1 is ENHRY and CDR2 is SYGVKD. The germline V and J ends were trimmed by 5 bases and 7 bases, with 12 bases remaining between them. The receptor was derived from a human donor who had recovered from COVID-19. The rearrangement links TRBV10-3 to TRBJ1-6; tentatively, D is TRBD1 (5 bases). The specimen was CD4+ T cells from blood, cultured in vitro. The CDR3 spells CAISPGRMNSPLHF. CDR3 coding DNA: TGTGCCATCAGTCCGGGACGGATGAATTCACCCCTCCACTTT.